Here is one TCR beta chain with its context. The data were produced by immunoSEQ multiplex PCR, yet TCRdb's version contains in-frame clones alone and is incomplete. The data contain roughly 36,000 clones, 87% of them seen just once; the ten biggest clones take up less than 25%. The sample is drawn from a study of blood T cell repertoires in COVID-19. Study details: Whether acute or convalescent, the COVID-19 samples came from the United States, Italy and Spain. Nucleic acid was either cDNA or gDNA, and it came from T cells, B-cell-depleted T cells, or PBMCs.

The CDR3 totals 16 residues. Germline CDR1 and CDR2: MGHRA and YSYEKL. V dropped 1 base and J dropped 1; count of bases not matched to a gene: 5. The sample consisted of peripheral blood. The source is a man in his fifties with active or convalescent COVID-19. V usage is TRBV4-1 and J usage is TRBJ1-1; 8 bases are shared with TRBD1. CDR3 nucleotides: TGCGCCAGCAGCCAAGCCCTAGGACAGGGGAACACTGAAGCTTTCTTT. Residues: CASSQALGQGNTEAFF.